What follows is one T cell receptor (beta chain) and its context. Its specificity is unknown. This CDR3 contains 12 residues. Trimming removed 4 bases at V and 3 bases at J, with 7 bases between. Germline CDR1 and CDR2: SQVTM and ANQGSEA. The data are from a study of beta chain features in type 1 diabetes. Study background: Over all samples combined, around 110 million sorted cells were examined. General study findings and limits: In cDNA sequencing, cells with high TCR expression could be over-represented. People with Type 1 diabetes carried modestly yet significantly shorter TCRB CDR3s in all four CD4+ subsets.

The authors reverse transcribed all of the isolated RNA, so sequencing captured expressed TCRB transcripts. Profiling relied on immunoSEQ multiplex PCR, and the TCRdb table lists in-frame clones only, not all of them. In the table there are tens of thousands of clones, approximately 60% of which are singletons. It was via CD45RO/CCR7/CD25/CD127/CD95/CD27 that CD4+ naive, central memory, regulatory and stem cell-like memory cells were sorted. Each of the sorted populations had a purity greater than 98%. This chain connects TRBV29-1 to TRBJ2-1, with a weak D call TRBD1 (5 bases). The source of this sequence is a woman in her thirties with type 1 diabetes. Sequencing input: stem cell memory CD4+ T cells from blood. The DNA for the CDR3 is TGCAGCGTTGGACAGCTCTACAATGAGCAGTTCTTC. Its protein is CSVGQLYNEQFF.